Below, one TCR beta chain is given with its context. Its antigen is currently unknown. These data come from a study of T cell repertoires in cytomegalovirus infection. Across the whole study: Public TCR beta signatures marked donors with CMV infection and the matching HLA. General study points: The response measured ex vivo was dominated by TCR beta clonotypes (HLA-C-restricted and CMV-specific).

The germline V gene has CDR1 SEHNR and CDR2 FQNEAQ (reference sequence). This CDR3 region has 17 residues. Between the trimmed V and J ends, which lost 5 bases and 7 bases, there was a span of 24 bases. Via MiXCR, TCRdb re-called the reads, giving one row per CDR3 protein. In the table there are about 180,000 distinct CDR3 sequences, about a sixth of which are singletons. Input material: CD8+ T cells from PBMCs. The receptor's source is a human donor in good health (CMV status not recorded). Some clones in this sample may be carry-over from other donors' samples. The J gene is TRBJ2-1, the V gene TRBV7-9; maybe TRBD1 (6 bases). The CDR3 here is CASSDTRDIPFKNEQFF. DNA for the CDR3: TGTGCCAGCAGCGATACGAGGGACATCCCTTTTAAGAATGAGCAGTTCTTC.